A selection of T cell receptor beta chains follows, all from one sample in a study of vaccination and CD4 T cells after COVID-19. TCRdb passed the PCR reads through MiXCR, listing each CDR3 protein once. The sample carries some 5,100 distinct CDR3 sequences, about 28% recorded once. Their antigens are not known. Material: CD4+ T cells from blood, cultured in vitro. Source of these receptors: a human donor in good health. Both conserved end residues are part of each CDR3. The D gene is left open where the match is weak. The listing skips clone size in some rows; elsewhere it reads once, few, many or a size class.

DNA,CDR3,size,V,D,J
TGTGCCAGCAGTTTTGGGGGTATGAATTCACCCCTCCACTTT,CASSFGGMNSPLHF,medium-sized,TRBV27,.,TRBJ1-6
TGTGCCAGTAGTGTTTTGGAGAACACTGAAGCTTTCTTT,CASSVLENTEAFF,.,TRBV19,.,TRBJ1-1
TGTGCCAGCAGTTACTCCCCTGAGATCGGGGAAAACATTCAGTACTTC,CASSYSPEIGENIQYF,.,TRBV6-5,.,TRBJ2-4
TGCAGTGCTAGAGATGAACAGGAGAGCTACACCTTC,CSARDEQESYTF,.,TRBV20-1,.,TRBJ1-2
TGCAGTGCTAGAAGCCCCATGATGAATGAGCAGTTCTTC,CSARSPMMNEQFF,.,TRBV20-1,.,TRBJ2-1
TGTGCCACCCCTAGCGGGGATAACACAGATACGCAGTATTTT,CATPSGDNTDTQYF,few,TRBV6-4,TRBD2,TRBJ2-3
TGTGCCAGCAGTTACGGCGCGGGGAGCACAGATACGCAGTATTTT,CASSYGAGSTDTQYF,.,TRBV6-5,.,TRBJ2-3
TGTGCCAGCAGTTACTCTGGGACCGGGAACAATGAGCAGTTCTTC,CASSYSGTGNNEQFF,.,TRBV6-5,.,TRBJ2-1
TGCGCCAGCAGCTTGGTACTAGCGGTGGGGCAAGAGACCCAGTACTTC,CASSLVLAVGQETQYF,.,TRBV5-1,TRBD2,TRBJ2-5
TGCAGTGCTACCCCCTCGTGGGGGGGCTACACCTTC,CSATPSWGGYTF,medium-sized,TRBV20-1,.,TRBJ1-2
TGTGCCAGCACCCAAAATTCCGGGACGGGGGCGTACGAGCAGTACTTC,CASTQNSGTGAYEQYF,.,TRBV7-2,.,TRBJ2-7
TGTGCCAGCAGTGACCGAGGGGGGCTATCTGGAAACACCATATATTTT,CASSDRGGLSGNTIYF,.,TRBV6-1,.,TRBJ1-3
TGTGCCAGCAGTGAAGGGGACTACACCTTC,CASSEGDYTF,medium-sized,TRBV2,.,TRBJ1-2
TGCAGTGCTAGAGCCCCACAGGGTATGGGTGAGCAGTTCTTC,CSARAPQGMGEQFF,few,TRBV20-1,.,TRBJ2-1
TGTGCCAGCGGAACGAGCGGGGGGGCAGATACGCAGTATTTT,CASGTSGGADTQYF,medium-sized,TRBV6-2/TRBV6-3,TRBD2,TRBJ2-3
TGTGCCAGCACTGGGACAGCCTCTAACTATGGCTACACCTTC,CASTGTASNYGYTF,few,TRBV2,TRBD1,TRBJ1-2
TGTGCCAGCACCTTAAGCCCTCAGGATACGCAGTATTTT,CASTLSPQDTQYF,.,TRBV6-1,.,TRBJ2-3
TGCGCCAGCACTGACAGGGGGTACACTGAAGCTTTCTTT,CASTDRGYTEAFF,few,TRBV10-2,TRBD1,TRBJ1-1
TGTGCCAGCAGTCCGATGACAGGGTCGGCCTACACCTTC,CASSPMTGSAYTF,few,TRBV12-3/TRBV12-4,TRBD1,TRBJ1-2
TGTGCCAGTAGTGTAACCCGGGACAGAGGCTACACCTTC,CASSVTRDRGYTF,few,TRBV19,TRBD1,TRBJ1-2
TGTGCCAGCAGTTCAGGGGGCTATAATTCACCCCTCCACTTT,CASSSGGYNSPLHF,medium-sized,TRBV27,TRBD1,TRBJ1-6
TGTGCCAGCAGTGGGGCGACATTTATGAACACTGAAGCTTTCTTT,CASSGATFMNTEAFF,few,TRBV6-1,.,TRBJ1-1
TGTGCCAACACCCTAGGTCGGACCGGGGAGCTGTTTTTT,CANTLGRTGELFF,once,TRBV6-1,.,TRBJ2-2
TGTGCCAGTAGTATAGGCCGAATAAACACTGAAGCTTTCTTT,CASSIGRINTEAFF,.,TRBV19,.,TRBJ1-1
TGTGCCAGGACGACGCAGGGGGCGGGTGGGGCCAACGTCCTGACTTTC,CARTTQGAGGANVLTF,few,TRBV2,TRBD1,TRBJ2-6
TGTGCCAGCAGCTGGACCGAAACCGGGGAGCTGTTTTTT,CASSWTETGELFF,.,TRBV12-3/TRBV12-4,.,TRBJ2-2
TGTGCCAGTAGTATAGATAGCTCCTACGAGCAGTACTTC,CASSIDSSYEQYF,.,TRBV19,.,TRBJ2-7
TGTGCCAGCAGTTTAGCAGGACAGAGTTATGGCTACACCTTC,CASSLAGQSYGYTF,.,TRBV12-3/TRBV12-4,.,TRBJ1-2
TGTGCCAGCAGTGACAGGGCTGGCACAGATACGCAGTATTTT,CASSDRAGTDTQYF,few,TRBV6-1,.,TRBJ2-3
TGTGCCAGCAGTTTTTCTGGGGCTTTAACGGGTGGCTACACCTTC,CASSFSGALTGGYTF,once,TRBV12-3/TRBV12-4,.,TRBJ1-2
TGCAGTGCTGAGGTCTGGGATGGCTACACCTTC,CSAEVWDGYTF,.,TRBV20-1,.,TRBJ1-2
TGTGCCAGCAGTGAGGGACAGGGGAATTATCAGCCCCAGCATTTT,CASSEGQGNYQPQHF,medium-sized,TRBV6-1,TRBD1,TRBJ1-5
TGCGCCAGCAGCTTGGTATCGGGGATCGCTGAAGCTTTCTTT,CASSLVSGIAEAFF,.,TRBV5-1,.,TRBJ1-1
TGTGCCAGTAGTAGTAGCGGGGGGATCGATGAGCAGTTCTTC,CASSSSGGIDEQFF,.,TRBV19,TRBD2,TRBJ2-1
TGTGCCAGCACTCGCCCGGGGGGCAAAACGGGCGAGCAGTACTTC,CASTRPGGKTGEQYF,.,TRBV6-1,.,TRBJ2-7
TGTGCCAGCAGCGAAGGGGTTGCCGGGGCCAACGTCCTGACTTTC,CASSEGVAGANVLTF,.,TRBV25-1,.,TRBJ2-6
TGTGCCAGCAGCCGGGGGGATTTCCAGCCCCAGCATTTT,CASSRGDFQPQHF,.,TRBV12-3/TRBV12-4,.,TRBJ1-5
TGCGCCAGCAGCGTTACAGGGACTGGGGAGCAGTACTTC,CASSVTGTGEQYF,few,TRBV5-1,.,TRBJ2-7
TGTGCCAGCAGGGCGGACAGTCCAGATACGCAGTATTTT,CASRADSPDTQYF,.,TRBV6-1,.,TRBJ2-3
TGCGCCAGCAGACTGGAGGAGGAGTCCCAGTACTTC,CASRLEEESQYF,.,TRBV5-1,.,TRBJ2-5
TGTGCCAGCAGGGGACAGAGAAGTAGCAATCAGCCCCAGCATTTT,CASRGQRSSNQPQHF,few,TRBV6-1,TRBD1,TRBJ1-5
TGTGCCATCAGTGAGCCGGTTAATGAGCAGTTCTTC,CAISEPVNEQFF,.,TRBV10-3,.,TRBJ2-1
TGTGCCAGCAGACCTCCGGGGGACCAGCCCCAGCATTTT,CASRPPGDQPQHF,few,TRBV6-1,.,TRBJ1-5
TGCGGAGCCGGGACAGCAAACTATGGCTACACCTTC,CGAGTANYGYTF,medium-sized,TRBV20-1,TRBD1,TRBJ1-2
TGTGCCGGGGGGACAGTGAACACCGGGGAGCTGTTTTTT,CAGGTVNTGELFF,.,TRBV27,.,TRBJ2-2
TGTGCCACCAGTGTTGGGCTAGCGGGAGTGGGGCAGTTCTTC,CATSVGLAGVGQFF,.,TRBV24-1,TRBD2,TRBJ2-1
TGTGCCTGGGGACAGACTCAGGGTCAGCCCCAGCATTTT,CAWGQTQGQPQHF,hyperexpanded,TRBV30,.,TRBJ1-5
TGTGCCGGCCGGGACTTAAACACCGGGGAGCTGTTTTTT,CAGRDLNTGELFF,.,TRBV6-1,.,TRBJ2-2
TGTGCCAGCAGTTCCCGACAGATGCAGACCCAGTACTTC,CASSSRQMQTQYF,.,TRBV27,.,TRBJ2-5
TGTGCCAGCAGTTCTGGCGGGCACACAGATACGCAGTATTTT,CASSSGGHTDTQYF,few,TRBV6-2/TRBV6-3,.,TRBJ2-3
TGTGCCAGCAGCGTAGCCTTAAACAGAGCCTCCGGCACAGATACGCAGTATTTT,CASSVALNRASGTDTQYF,once,TRBV9,.,TRBJ2-3
TGTGCCAGCAGTTACGGGTCAGGGGTCAACTCCTACGAGCAGTACTTC,CASSYGSGVNSYEQYF,once,TRBV6-5,.,TRBJ2-7
TGTGCCAGCAGCGCGGGACAGCTAGCCTACAATGAGCAGTTCTTC,CASSAGQLAYNEQFF,once,TRBV6-4,.,TRBJ2-1
TGTGCCAGTAAGAGTGGGTGGAACAATCAGCCCCAGCATTTT,CASKSGWNNQPQHF,few,TRBV19,.,TRBJ1-5
TGTGCCAGCAGCGTAGCCGGGACAGGCTCTGGAAACACCATATATTTT,CASSVAGTGSGNTIYF,.,TRBV7-6,TRBD1,TRBJ1-3
TGTGCCAGCATCCTAGCTAGCGGGGCGGGGAATGAGCAGTTCTTC,CASILASGAGNEQFF,few,TRBV7-9,TRBD2,TRBJ2-1